The present entry profiles one TCR beta chain with its context. Measured with immunoSEQ multiplex PCR; TCRdb has only the in-frame clones, and not every one. The sample holds around 140,000 clones; around 90% are singletons and the top ten take 2.5% to 3%. The CDR3 length is 13 residues. CDR1 and CDR2 from the germline V gene are SGHTA and FQGTGA. The V end lost 2 bases, the J end lost 10 bases, and 13 bases lay between the germline ends. This record belongs to a study of control samples from healthy donors and cancer patients. The sequence derives from a man aged 35-49 years in good health. Sequenced material: blood. J is TRBJ2-3 and V is TRBV7-3; no firm D call. The CDR3 nucleotides are TGTGCCAGCAGCTTAGGAGAAGGTCGCGCGCAGTATTTT. It yields the protein CASSLGEGRAQYF.